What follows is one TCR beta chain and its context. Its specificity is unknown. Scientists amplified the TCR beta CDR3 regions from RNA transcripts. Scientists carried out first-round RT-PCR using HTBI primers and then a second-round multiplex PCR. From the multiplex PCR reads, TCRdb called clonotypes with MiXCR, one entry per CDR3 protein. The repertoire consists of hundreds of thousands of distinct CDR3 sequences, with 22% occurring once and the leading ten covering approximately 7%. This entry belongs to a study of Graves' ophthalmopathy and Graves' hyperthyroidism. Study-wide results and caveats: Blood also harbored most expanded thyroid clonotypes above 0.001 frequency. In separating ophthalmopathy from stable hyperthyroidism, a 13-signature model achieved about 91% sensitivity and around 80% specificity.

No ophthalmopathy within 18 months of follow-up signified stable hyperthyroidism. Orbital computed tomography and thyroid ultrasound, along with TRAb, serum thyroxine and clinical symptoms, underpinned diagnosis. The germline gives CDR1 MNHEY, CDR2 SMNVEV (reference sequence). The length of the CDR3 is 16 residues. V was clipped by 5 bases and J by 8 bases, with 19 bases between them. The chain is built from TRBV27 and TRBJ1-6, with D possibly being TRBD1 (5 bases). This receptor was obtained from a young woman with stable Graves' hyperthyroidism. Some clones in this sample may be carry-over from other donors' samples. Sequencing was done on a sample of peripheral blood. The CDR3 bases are TGTGCCAGCAGTCGGGGGGGGACCCGGCTGGATTCACCCCTCCACTTT. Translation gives CASSRGGTRLDSPLHF.